This section outlines one TCR beta chain sequence together with its context. Its target is not known. J gave up 1 base and V 0 bases, and 3 bases lay outside the gene matches. Germline V gives CDR1 GTSNPN, CDR2 SVGIG (reference sequence). CDR3 length: 14 residues. The entry originates in a study of cytomegalovirus exposure and HLA in healthy donors. The assay was immunoSEQ multiplex PCR, and TCRdb's table has in-frame clones only and misses some. The table records 250,000 or so clones, 90% of them present only once. The donors were part of the validation cohort, which consisted of about 130 subjects and was separate from the first cohort of 670 or so subjects. Notes on the study in general: In vitro testing confirmed a few CMV-associated chains as specific for CMV antigens. Cytomegalovirus status was reportedly diagnosed by the classifier with high specificity and sensitivity. According to the study, around 160 TCR beta chains were cytomegalovirus-associated.

The sequenced sample was PBMCs. This clonotype was sampled from a woman under 30 in good health and CMV-seronegative. V and J are TRBV30 and TRBJ2-7; 7 bases agree with TRBD1. The CDR3 protein is CAWSVSGGSYEQYF. For the CDR3, the DNA is TGTGCCTGGAGTGTGTCAGGGGGATCCTACGAGCAGTACTTC.